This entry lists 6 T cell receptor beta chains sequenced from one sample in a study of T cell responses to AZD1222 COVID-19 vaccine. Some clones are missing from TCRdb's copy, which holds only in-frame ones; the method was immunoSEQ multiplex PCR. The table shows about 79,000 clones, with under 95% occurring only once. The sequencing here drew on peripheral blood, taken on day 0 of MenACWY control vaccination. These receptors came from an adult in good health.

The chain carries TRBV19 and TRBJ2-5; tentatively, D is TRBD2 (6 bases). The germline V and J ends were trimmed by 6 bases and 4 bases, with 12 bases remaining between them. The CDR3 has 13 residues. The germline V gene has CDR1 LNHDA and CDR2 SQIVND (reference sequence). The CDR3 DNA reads TGTGCCAGTAGACACCTGGGGGGAGAGACCCAGTACTTC. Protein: CASRHLGGETQYF.

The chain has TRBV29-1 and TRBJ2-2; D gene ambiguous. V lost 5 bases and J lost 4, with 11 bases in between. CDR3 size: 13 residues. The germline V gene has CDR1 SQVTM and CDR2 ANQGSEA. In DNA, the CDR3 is TGCAGCGTTCTTCTCCACAGCACCGGGGAGCTGTTTTTT. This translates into CSVLLHSTGELFF.

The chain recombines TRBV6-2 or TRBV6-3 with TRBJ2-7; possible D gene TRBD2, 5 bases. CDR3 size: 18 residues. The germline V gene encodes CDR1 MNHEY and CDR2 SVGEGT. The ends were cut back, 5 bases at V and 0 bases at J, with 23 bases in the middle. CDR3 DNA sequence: TGTGCCAGCAGTGTACCACCTTTGGGGAGCGGAAGCTCCTACGAGCAGTACTTC. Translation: CASSVPPLGSGSSYEQYF.

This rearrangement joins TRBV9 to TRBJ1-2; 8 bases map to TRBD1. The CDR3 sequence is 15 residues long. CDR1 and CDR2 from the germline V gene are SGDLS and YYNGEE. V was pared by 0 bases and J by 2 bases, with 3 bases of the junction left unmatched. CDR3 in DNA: TGTGCCAGCAGCGTAGACGCAGGGGGCAACTATGGCTACACCTTC. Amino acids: CASSVDAGGNYGYTF.

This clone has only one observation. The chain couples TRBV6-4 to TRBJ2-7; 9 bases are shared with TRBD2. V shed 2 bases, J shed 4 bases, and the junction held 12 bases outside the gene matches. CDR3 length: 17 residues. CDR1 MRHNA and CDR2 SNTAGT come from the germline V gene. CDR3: CASSDLASGIRGYEQYF. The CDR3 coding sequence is TGTGCCAGCAGTGACCTGGCTAGCGGGATCCGTGGGTACGAGCAGTACTTC.

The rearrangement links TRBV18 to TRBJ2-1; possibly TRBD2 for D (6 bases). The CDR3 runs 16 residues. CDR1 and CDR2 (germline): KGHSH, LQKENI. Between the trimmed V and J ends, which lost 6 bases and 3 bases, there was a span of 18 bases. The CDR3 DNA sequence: TGTGCCAGCTCCCGAACCGGGGCGGGGAACTACAATGAGCAGTTCTTC. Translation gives CASSRTGAGNYNEQFF.